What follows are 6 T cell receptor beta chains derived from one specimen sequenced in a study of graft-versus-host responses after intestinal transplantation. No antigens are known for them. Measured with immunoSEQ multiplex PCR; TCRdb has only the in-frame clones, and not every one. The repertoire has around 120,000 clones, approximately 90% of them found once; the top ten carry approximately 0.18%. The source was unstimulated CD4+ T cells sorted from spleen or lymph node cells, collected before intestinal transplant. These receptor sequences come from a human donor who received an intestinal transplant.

The CDR3 bases are TGTGCCAGCACCCGGACAGGGACTACCTACGAGCAGTACTTC. Its protein product is CASTRTGTTYEQYF. The rearrangement links TRBV6-5 to TRBJ2-7, with a possible D match to TRBD1 (8 bases). The CDR3 length is 14 residues. In germline, CDR1 is MNHEY, CDR2 SVGAGI. The V end was cut by 7 bases, the J end by 2 bases, with 15 bases between.

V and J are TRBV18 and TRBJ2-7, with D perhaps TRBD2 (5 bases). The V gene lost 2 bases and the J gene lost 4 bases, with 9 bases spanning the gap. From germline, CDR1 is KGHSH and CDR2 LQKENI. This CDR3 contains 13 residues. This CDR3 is CASSPDGEYEQYF. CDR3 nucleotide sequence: TGTGCCAGCTCACCAGACGGGGAATACGAGCAGTACTTC.

The CDR3 protein is CASSQMGTILAEAFF. As DNA, the CDR3 is TGCGCCAGCAGCCAGATGGGGACAATATTGGCTGAAGCTTTCTTT. The gene calls are TRBV4-1 and TRBJ1-1, with a weak D call TRBD1 (6 bases). Looked up from germline, CDR1 is MGHRA and CDR2 is YSYEKL. The length of the CDR3 is 15 residues. The V end lost 3 bases, the J end lost 6 bases, and 17 bases lay between the germline ends.

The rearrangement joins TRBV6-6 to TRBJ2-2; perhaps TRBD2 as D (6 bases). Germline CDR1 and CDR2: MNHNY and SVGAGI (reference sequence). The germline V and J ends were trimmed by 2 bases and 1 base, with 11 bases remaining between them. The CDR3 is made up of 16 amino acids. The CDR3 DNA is TGTGCCAGCAGTTACGGGGGACTCATGAACACCGGGGAGCTGTTTTTT. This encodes CASSYGGLMNTGELFF.

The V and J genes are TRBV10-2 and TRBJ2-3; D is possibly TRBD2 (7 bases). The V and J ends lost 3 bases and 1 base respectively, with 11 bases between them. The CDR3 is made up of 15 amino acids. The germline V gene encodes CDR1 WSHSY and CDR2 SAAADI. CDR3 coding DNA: TGCGCCAGCAGTGAAGGGGGGAGGGGCACAGATACGCAGTATTTT. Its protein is CASSEGGRGTDTQYF.

The CDR3 region has the DNA TGTGCCAGCAGCCAACGCGTCACGGGGCAGTTCTTC. This sequence encodes CASSQRVTGQFF. This chain joins TRBV11-2 and TRBJ2-1; no clear D gene. V was shortened by 5 bases and J by 12 bases, with 14 bases between the two germline ends. In germline, CDR1 is SGHAT, CDR2 FQNNGV. The CDR3 loop spans 12 amino acids.